This is a list of T cell receptor beta chains from one sample in a study of T cell repertoires in aging, cancer and after chemotherapy. TCRdb redid the calling of the multiplex PCR reads with MiXCR, one entry per CDR3 protein. The sample carries about 3,000 distinct CDR3 sequences, about 30% recorded once. Sequencing input: blood. All receptors come from a human donor in good health. Each CDR3 is given with its conserved first and last residue. D genes are given only for firm matches. Clone size is shown for a subset of rows, as once, few, many or a class of expanded clone.

j_gene: TRBJ2-3; abundance: medium-sized; v_gene: TRBV10-3; d_gene: TRBD1; CDR3nt: TGTGCCATCAGGGGGACAGCTCCCACAGATACGCAGTATTTT; CDR3aa: CAIRGTAPTDTQYF
j_gene: TRBJ2-7; abundance: medium-sized; v_gene: TRBV27; d_gene: .; CDR3nt: TGTGCCAGCAGTCCCTCGCGGGGGCAATGGTTGTACGAGCAGTACTTC; CDR3aa: CASSPSRGQWLYEQYF
j_gene: TRBJ1-1; abundance: medium-sized; v_gene: TRBV11-1; d_gene: TRBD1; CDR3nt: TGTGCCAGCAGGGACAGGGGATATAACACTGAAGCTTTCTTT; CDR3aa: CASRDRGYNTEAFF
j_gene: TRBJ2-1; abundance: .; v_gene: TRBV19; d_gene: .; CDR3nt: TGTGCCAGTAGTATAACTTTTGGCCCACTCAATGAGCAGTTCTTC; CDR3aa: CASSITFGPLNEQFF
j_gene: TRBJ2-7; abundance: once; v_gene: TRBV7-3; d_gene: TRBD2; CDR3nt: TGTGCCAGCAGCCTAGCGGGATCAGCCTACGAGCAGTACTTC; CDR3aa: CASSLAGSAYEQYF
j_gene: TRBJ2-3; abundance: medium-sized; v_gene: TRBV5-1; d_gene: TRBD2; CDR3nt: TGCGCCAGCAGCTTGGAGACTAGCGGGGGGTTCACAGATACGCAGTATTTT; CDR3aa: CASSLETSGGFTDTQYF
j_gene: TRBJ2-1; abundance: .; v_gene: TRBV19; d_gene: TRBD2; CDR3nt: TGTGCCAGTAGTATAGCACGCCGCGGCGGGAGGGCGAATGAGCAGTTCTTC; CDR3aa: CASSIARRGGRANEQFF
j_gene: TRBJ1-1; abundance: medium-sized; v_gene: TRBV30; d_gene: .; CDR3nt: TGTGCCTGGGTTATCCCGGGACACCTGAACACTGAAGCTTTCTTT; CDR3aa: CAWVIPGHLNTEAFF
j_gene: TRBJ1-1; abundance: medium-sized; v_gene: TRBV6-5; d_gene: .; CDR3nt: TGTGCCAGCAGTACAGGGAACACTGAAGCTTTCTTT; CDR3aa: CASSTGNTEAFF
j_gene: TRBJ2-1; abundance: .; v_gene: TRBV7-9; d_gene: .; CDR3nt: TGTGCCAGCAGCTTAGCGAGCGGAAATGAGCAGTTCTTC; CDR3aa: CASSLASGNEQFF
j_gene: TRBJ1-4; abundance: few; v_gene: TRBV25-1; d_gene: .; CDR3nt: TGTGCCAGCACACAGGGCCAGGGTAATGAAAAACTGTTTTTT; CDR3aa: CASTQGQGNEKLFF
j_gene: TRBJ2-6; abundance: medium-sized; v_gene: TRBV15; d_gene: .; CDR3nt: TGTGCCACCAGCAGAGAGGGTTCGAACTCTGGGGCCAACGTCCTGACTTTC; CDR3aa: CATSREGSNSGANVLTF
j_gene: TRBJ2-2; abundance: medium-sized; v_gene: TRBV19; d_gene: .; CDR3nt: TGTGCCAGTAGTACCACAGGGTCGGGCACCGGGGAGCTGTTTTTT; CDR3aa: CASSTTGSGTGELFF
j_gene: TRBJ2-7; abundance: .; v_gene: TRBV7-9; d_gene: TRBD1; CDR3nt: TGTGCCAGCAGCGACAGGGGGGCCCCCTACGAGCAGTACTTC; CDR3aa: CASSDRGAPYEQYF
j_gene: TRBJ2-7; abundance: medium-sized; v_gene: TRBV12-3/TRBV12-4; d_gene: TRBD2; CDR3nt: TGTGCCAGCAGTTTAAGGTCTGGGCTAGCGGGGTTTACCTACGAGCAGTACTTC; CDR3aa: CASSLRSGLAGFTYEQYF
j_gene: TRBJ2-3; abundance: medium-sized; v_gene: TRBV19; d_gene: .; CDR3nt: TGTGCCAGTAGGATGGACAGGAGTGGGACGGGGACTACAGATACGCAGTATTTT; CDR3aa: CASRMDRSGTGTTDTQYF
j_gene: TRBJ2-4; abundance: medium-sized; v_gene: TRBV29-1; d_gene: TRBD1; CDR3nt: TGCAGCGTGATGGGACAGCAAAACATTCAGTACTTC; CDR3aa: CSVMGQQNIQYF
j_gene: TRBJ1-2; abundance: medium-sized; v_gene: TRBV7-9; d_gene: .; CDR3nt: TGTGCCAGCAGCTCGGACAGTCCCTCCTATGGCTACACCTTC; CDR3aa: CASSSDSPSYGYTF
j_gene: TRBJ1-2; abundance: medium-sized; v_gene: TRBV20-1; d_gene: TRBD1; CDR3nt: TGCAGTGCTATCTCAGGGGGGCGTGATGGCTACACCTTC; CDR3aa: CSAISGGRDGYTF
j_gene: TRBJ2-3; abundance: medium-sized; v_gene: TRBV7-2; d_gene: .; CDR3nt: TGTGCCAGCAGCTTAGGGTTAAGGAATTGGGCAGATACGCAGTATTTT; CDR3aa: CASSLGLRNWADTQYF
j_gene: TRBJ1-2; abundance: medium-sized; v_gene: TRBV27; d_gene: .; CDR3nt: TGTGCCAGCAGCCAGACGGGCTATGGCTACACCTTC; CDR3aa: CASSQTGYGYTF
j_gene: TRBJ2-3; abundance: medium-sized; v_gene: TRBV6-2/TRBV6-3; d_gene: TRBD2; CDR3nt: TGTGCCAGCAGTTTAGCGGGGGGGGGGCCAGATACGCAGTATTTT; CDR3aa: CASSLAGGGPDTQYF
j_gene: TRBJ2-7; abundance: medium-sized; v_gene: TRBV5-1; d_gene: .; CDR3nt: TGCGCCAGCAGTCCGGGACTTTCGACCGACGAGCAGTACTTC; CDR3aa: CASSPGLSTDEQYF
j_gene: TRBJ2-3; abundance: .; v_gene: TRBV6-5; d_gene: .; CDR3nt: TGTGCCAGCAGTCGGGGCGGCACAGATACGCAGTATTTT; CDR3aa: CASSRGGTDTQYF
j_gene: TRBJ1-2; abundance: .; v_gene: TRBV23-1; d_gene: .; CDR3nt: TGCGCCAGCAGTCCGGAAGAGGGATGTGGCTACACCTTC; CDR3aa: CASSPEEGCGYTF
j_gene: TRBJ1-1; abundance: .; v_gene: TRBV7-3; d_gene: .; CDR3nt: TGTGCCAGCAGGGAAGGTACGGCCACTGAAGCTTTCTTT; CDR3aa: CASREGTATEAFF
j_gene: TRBJ2-5; abundance: .; v_gene: TRBV5-1; d_gene: .; CDR3nt: TGCGCCAGCAGCTGGCAGGGGGGGGAAGAGACCCAGTACTTC; CDR3aa: CASSWQGGEETQYF